The TCR beta chain described here comes from a study of T cells in Graves' hyperthyroidism and ophthalmopathy. Study-level results: Most expanded thyroid clonotypes above 0.001 also appeared in blood. A model using 13 V-J features told ophthalmopathy apart from stable hyperthyroidism. With a median lead of approximately 6.4 months before onset, the model predicted ophthalmopathy.

This clonotype was observed at least ten times. What it recognizes is unknown. Amplified TCR beta CDR3 regions derived from RNA transcripts. When the TCR CDR3 underwent first-round RT-PCR, the HTBI primer set was used. TCRdb recomputed calls from the multiplex PCR reads with MiXCR, one row per CDR3 protein. The table lists about half a million distinct CDR3 sequences, less than 25% of them singletons. CDR1 and CDR2 from the germline V gene are LNHDA and SQIVND (reference sequence). With V trimmed by 9 bases and J by 8 bases, 11 bases remained unmatched. The CDR3 spans 13 residues. The TCR comes from a man between 18 and 29 years old with Graves' hyperthyroidism. Source material: blood. This chain links TRBV19 with TRBJ1-1; 8 bases are a match to TRBD1. CDR3 loop: CASHTVRDREAFF. The DNA of the CDR3 is TGTGCCAGCCACACCGTCCGGGACAGGGAAGCTTTCTTT.